These 21 T cell receptor beta chains were all obtained from the same sample, sequenced in a study of T cells in Graves' hyperthyroidism and ophthalmopathy. Amplification of TCR beta CDR3 regions used RNA as the template. The study used the HTBI primer set for a first-round RT-PCR of the TCR CDR3. TCRdb ran MiXCR on the multiplex PCR reads and lists one entry per CDR3 protein. The sample lists 400,000 to 500,000 distinct CDR3 sequences, approximately 14% occurring once. Input material: blood. The receptors were sampled from a woman aged 18-30 years with Graves' hyperthyroidism.

This chain links TRBV11-2 with TRBJ1-1, with D perhaps matching TRBD1 (6 bases). Germline values: CDR1 SGHAT, CDR2 FQNNGV. This CDR3 is built from 15 residues. V was clipped by 1 base and J by 9 bases, with 18 bases between them. The CDR3 bases are TGTGCCAGCAGCTTAGTGTCGGTTGGGGGCTTCAAAGCTTTCTTT. It codes for CASSLVSVGGFKAFF.

This clonotype came up many times. The chain couples TRBV30 to TRBJ2-3, with D uncertain. Germline V gene lookup returns CDR1 GTSNPN and CDR2 SVGIG (reference sequence). V gave up 3 bases and J gave up 4 bases, with 14 bases separating them. The CDR3 extends over 14 amino acids. CDR3: CAWSVLHRADTQYF. CDR3 sequence (DNA): TGTGCCTGGAGCGTTCTACATCGGGCAGATACGCAGTATTTT.

The chain recombines TRBV12-3 or TRBV12-4 with TRBJ1-6; 10 bases align to TRBD1. V was pared by 6 bases and J by 8 bases, with 7 bases of the junction left unmatched. The CDR3 is 15 amino acids. The CDR3 protein is CASRTGGVVYSPLHF. CDR3 coding DNA: TGTGCCAGCAGGACAGGGGGCGTAGTTTATTCACCCCTCCACTTT.

CDR3 protein: CAISGPLAGGHNEQFF. DNA of the CDR3: TGTGCCATCTCTGGGCCGCTAGCGGGAGGGCACAATGAGCAGTTCTTC. This rearrangement joins TRBV10-3 to TRBJ2-1; 12 bases align to TRBD2. This CDR3 contains 16 residues. The germline gives CDR1 ENHRY, CDR2 SYGVKD. The V segment lost 8 bases and the J segment 5 bases; nucleotides outside the gene matches: 10.

This clonotype was picked up a small number of times. The rearrangement joins TRBV20-1 to TRBJ2-3, with D possibly matching TRBD2 (5 bases). The germline V gene has CDR1 DFQATT and CDR2 SNEGSKA (reference sequence). This CDR3 is built from 14 residues. The CDR3 nucleotides read TGCAGCTTCCACCGGGGTTCTAGCACAGATACGCAGTATTTT. Protein: CSFHRGSSTDTQYF.

This clonotype was observed many times. The chain uses TRBV11-2 and TRBJ1-1; 9 bases fit TRBD1. CDR1 and CDR2 (germline): SGHAT, FQNNGV. This CDR3 comprises 15 residues. V trimming: 3 bases; J trimming: 10 bases; junction bases outside the gene matches: 12. DNA of the CDR3: TGTGCCAGCAGCTTTCGTTTACAGGGGGCGCAAAGAGCTTTCTTT. Residues: CASSFRLQGAQRAFF.

This clonotype turned up a few times. This sequence joins TRBV12-3 or TRBV12-4 and TRBJ2-2, with TRBD2 identical over 10 bases. V shed 6 bases, J shed 9 bases, and the junction held 7 bases outside the gene matches. This CDR3 contains 14 residues. The CDR3 loop reads CASRMGTSVRELFF. The CDR3 nucleotides read TGTGCCAGCAGAATGGGGACTAGCGTGCGGGAGCTGTTTTTT.

The V call is TRBV29-1, the J call TRBJ2-7; TRBD1 matches at 8 bases. CDR3 length: 13 residues. CDR1 SQVTM and CDR2 ANQGSEA come from the germline V gene. The trim removed 4 bases at V and 1 base at J, leaving 3 bases unmatched. The CDR3 DNA reads TGCAGCGTTGCTAGACAGGGGTCCTACGAGCAGTACTTC. It yields the protein CSVARQGSYEQYF.

This clonotype was detected many times. The V and J genes are TRBV29-1 and TRBJ2-3, with D possibly TRBD1 on 6 matching bases. The V end was cut by 4 bases, the J end by 4 bases, with 9 bases between. Germline-derived CDR1 and CDR2 are SQVTM and ANQGSEA. CDR3 length equals 12 residues. The CDR3: CSVVEGADTQYF. The CDR3 region has the DNA TGCAGCGTTGTCGAGGGGGCAGATACGCAGTATTTT.

This clonotype has only a few counts. The V and J genes are TRBV28 and TRBJ1-3; D remains unclear. The CDR3 consists of 14 residues. V lost 7 bases to trimming and J lost 4 bases, with 14 bases between them. CDR1 is MDHEN and CDR2 is SYDVKM in the germline V gene. This CDR3 is CASMRVITGNTIYF. The CDR3 DNA sequence: TGTGCCAGCATGAGGGTCATCACGGGAAACACCATATATTTT. Using reference TRBV28 and TRBJ1-3 for the parts outside the CDR3, the full variable domain is DVKVTQSSRYLVKRTGEKVFLECVQDMDHENMFWYRQDPGLGLRLIYFSYDVKMKEKGDIPEGYSVSREKKERFSLILESASTNQTSMYLCASMRVITGNTIYFGEGSWLTVV.

This clonotype was observed a few times. This sequence may be a read error, since a much larger clone differs from it by one base. V is TRBV28 and J is TRBJ2-3, with D tentatively TRBD2 (6 bases). Per the germline V gene, CDR1 is MDHEN and CDR2 is SYDVKM. The CDR3 spans 14 residues. The CDR3 spells CTSSSGSRTDTQYF. CDR3 nucleotides: TGTACCAGCAGTAGCGGTTCCCGCACAGATACGCAGTATTTT.

The chain employs TRBV11-2 and TRBJ2-5, with 9 nucleotides matching TRBD2. Trimming removed 4 bases from V and 4 bases from J; junction bases left unmatched: 13. Germline CDR1 is SGHAT and CDR2 is FQNNGV. The length of the CDR3 is 17 residues. The CDR3 spells CASSSPLVAGAAETQYF. As DNA, the CDR3 is TGTGCCAGCAGCTCCCCCTTAGTAGCGGGAGCTGCAGAGACCCAGTACTTC.

This clonotype was counted ten times or more. This sequence joins TRBV2 and TRBJ2-3; 7 bases fit TRBD2. CDR1 SNHLY and CDR2 FYNNEI come from the germline V gene. The CDR3 length is 15 residues. J lost 4 bases, V lost 4 bases, and 8 bases had no gene match. The CDR3 nucleotides read TGTGCCAGCAGTGTGGGGGGGTCGAAGGCAGATACGCAGTATTTT. It is translated as CASSVGGSKADTQYF.

The chain recombines TRBV9 with TRBJ2-5; maybe TRBD1 (6 bases). V was shortened by 4 bases and J by 1 base, with 11 bases between the two germline ends. CDR1 SGDLS and CDR2 YYNGEE come from the germline V gene. The CDR3 runs to 14 residues. The CDR3 loop reads CASSIRQAQETQYF. The CDR3 coding sequence is TGTGCCAGCAGCATTAGACAGGCCCAAGAGACCCAGTACTTC.

Remarks on this clonotype: Given a much more abundant clone one base away, this may be a read error. The chain couples TRBV7-6 to TRBJ2-5; TRBD2 agrees at 8 bases. Germline lookup yields CDR1 SGHVS and CDR2 FNYEAQ. The CDR3 has 16 amino acids. CDR3 DNA: TGTGCCAACAGCTTAGAGGCTAGCGGGTACCAAGAGACCCAGTACTTC. Its translation is CANSLEASGYQETQYF.

This clonotype was found a few times. V and J are TRBV3-1 and TRBJ1-1, with TRBD1 as a possible D gene (6 bases). The CDR3 sequence is 14 residues long. V gave up 4 bases and J gave up 6 bases, with 15 bases separating them. From germline, CDR1 is LGHDT and CDR2 YNNKEL (reference sequence). The CDR3 protein is CASSLMTGFAEAFF. CDR3 in DNA: TGTGCCAGCAGCCTGATGACAGGTTTTGCTGAAGCTTTCTTT.

This clonotype was seen a few times. J is TRBJ2-3 and V is TRBV15, with TRBD2 matching over 15 bases. V was pared by 1 base and J by 4 bases, with 6 bases of the junction left unmatched. The CDR3 loop spans 18 amino acids. Germline V gene sequence: CDR1 LNHNV, CDR2 YYDKDF (reference sequence). CDR3 sequence (DNA): TGTGCCACCAGCAGAGGAGGACTAGCGGGAGGGCCCTCAGATACGCAGTATTTT. This translates into CATSRGGLAGGPSDTQYF.

The chain has TRBV19 and TRBJ1-1; possible D gene TRBD1, 6 bases. The length of the CDR3 is 13 residues. With 4 bases removed from V and 4 bases from J, the gap between germline ends came to 10 bases. The germline gives CDR1 LNHDA, CDR2 SQIVND (reference sequence). CDR3 amino acids: CASSTQGGTEAFF. CDR3 bases: TGTGCCAGTAGTACTCAAGGGGGCACTGAAGCTTTCTTT.

This clonotype was counted ten times or more. This chain connects TRBV27 to TRBJ2-7; 8 bases fit TRBD1. J was trimmed by 7 bases and V by 7 bases; bases with no gene match: 12. Germline V lookup: CDR1 MNHEY, CDR2 SMNVEV (reference sequence). The CDR3 contains 14 residues. The DNA for the CDR3 is TGTGCCAGCAAAAACCGGACAGGGTATTGGGAGCAGTACTTC. It encodes CASKNRTGYWEQYF.

This clonotype was detected many times. The V call is TRBV20-1, the J call TRBJ2-1; 8 bases map to TRBD2. Germline V gene lookup returns CDR1 DFQATT and CDR2 SNEGSKA (reference sequence). The ends lost 5 bases at V and 9 bases at J; junction bases unmatched: 3. This CDR3 is built from 11 residues. CDR3 coding DNA: TGCAGTGCTGAACGGGAGGGTGAGCAGTTCTTC. This gives the protein CSAEREGEQFF.

The rearrangement joins TRBV20-1 to TRBJ2-1, with TRBD2 matching over 9 bases. This CDR3 is 15 amino acids long. Germline trimming cut 2 bases from V and 4 bases from J; bases unmatched to any gene: 6. Germline V lookup: CDR1 DFQATT, CDR2 SNEGSKA (reference sequence). CDR3 DNA sequence: TGCAGTGCTAGACTTAGCGGGAGTATTTACAATGAGCAGTTCTTC. As protein: CSARLSGSIYNEQFF.